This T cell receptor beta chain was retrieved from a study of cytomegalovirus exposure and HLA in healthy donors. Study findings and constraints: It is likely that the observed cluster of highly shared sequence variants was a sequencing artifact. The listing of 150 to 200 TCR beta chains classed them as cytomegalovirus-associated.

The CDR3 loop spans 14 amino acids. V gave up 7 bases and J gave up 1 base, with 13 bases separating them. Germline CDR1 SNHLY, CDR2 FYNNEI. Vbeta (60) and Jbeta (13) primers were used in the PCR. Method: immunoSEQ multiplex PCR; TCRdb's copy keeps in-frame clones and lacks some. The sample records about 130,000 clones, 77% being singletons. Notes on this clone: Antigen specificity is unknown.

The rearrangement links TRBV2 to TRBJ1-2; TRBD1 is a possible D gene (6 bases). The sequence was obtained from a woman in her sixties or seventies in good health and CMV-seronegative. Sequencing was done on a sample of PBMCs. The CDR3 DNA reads TGTGCCAGCAAAAGGACAGAGATTAACTATGGCTACACCTTC. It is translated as CASKRTEINYGYTF.